Following are 10 T cell receptor beta chains from one sample sequenced in a study of cytomegalovirus exposure and HLA in healthy donors. Vbeta (60) and Jbeta (13) primers were used in the PCR. Sequencing used immunoSEQ multiplex PCR; TCRdb keeps in-frame clones, though not all of them. The sample holds about 170,000 clones; approximately 72% are singletons and the top ten take under 2.5%. The material sequenced was PBMCs. These receptors were collected from a female donor in good health and CMV-seronegative.

The sample holds one count of this clone. This chain connects TRBV9 to TRBJ2-3; 8 nucleotides line up with TRBD2. Germline V gives CDR1 SGDLS, CDR2 YYNGEE. With V trimmed by 0 bases and J by 0 bases, 6 bases remained unmatched. CDR3 size: 17 residues. CDR3 region: CASSVESGGVSTDTQYF. The CDR3 bases are TGTGCCAGCAGCGTAGAGAGCGGGGGCGTGAGCACAGATACGCAGTATTTT.

The chain couples TRBV7-2 to TRBJ2-3; TRBD1 agrees at 10 bases. J lost 3 bases, V lost 1 base, and 7 bases had no gene match. Germline V CDR1 and CDR2: SGHTA, FQGNSA. The CDR3 extends over 17 amino acids. CDR3 residues: CASSLVPDRGGTDTQYF. The CDR3 nucleotides read TGTGCCAGCAGCTTAGTCCCGGACAGGGGGGGAACAGATACGCAGTATTTT. Together with reference TRBV7-2 and TRBJ2-3, the CDR3 gives the full variable domain: GAGVSQSPSNKVTEKGKDVELRCDPISGHTALYWYRQSLGQGLEFLIYFQGNSAPDKSGLPSDRFSAERTGGSVSTLTIQRTQQEDSAVYLCASSLVPDRGGTDTQYFGPGTRLTVL.

The rearrangement joins TRBV19 to TRBJ2-7, with TRBD1 matching over 8 bases. J was trimmed by 3 bases and V by 3 bases; bases with no gene match: 7. CDR1 is LNHDA, CDR2 SQIVND, per germline (reference sequence). The CDR3 covers 15 residues. The chain's CDR3 is CASSIRQGNLYEQYF. CDR3 in DNA: TGTGCCAGTAGTATCAGACAGGGGAACCTCTACGAGCAGTACTTC.

The CDR3 DNA reads as TGTGCCAGCAGCTTAGAACACAGCAATCAGCCCCAGCATTTT. It specifies CASSLEHSNQPQHF. This sequence joins TRBV7-8 and TRBJ1-5; D gene ambiguous. The CDR3 extends over 14 amino acids. V was trimmed by 1 base and J by 1 base, leaving 5 bases between them. Germline V lookup: CDR1 SGHVS, CDR2 FQNEAQ.

The genes are TRBV19 and TRBJ2-7; 8 nucleotides align to TRBD2. The ends lost 3 bases at V and 7 bases at J; junction bases unmatched: 11. The CDR3 has 15 residues. Germline CDR1 reads LNHDA; CDR2 reads SQIVND (reference sequence). CDR3 sequence: CASSISGGSSTEQYF. The CDR3 nucleotides read TGTGCCAGTAGTATTTCGGGGGGGTCGTCTACGGAGCAGTACTTC. Using reference TRBV19 and TRBJ2-7 for the parts outside the CDR3, the full variable domain is DGGITQSPKYLFRKEGQNVTLSCEQNLNHDAMYWYRQDPGQGLRLIYYSQIVNDFQKGDIAEGYSVSREKKESFPLTVTSAQKNPTAFYLCASSISGGSSTEQYFGPGTRLTVT.

J is TRBJ2-7 and V is TRBV2; 12 bases are shared with TRBD2. Trimming cost V 4 bases and J 7 bases; bases outside gene matches: 5. Germline values: CDR1 SNHLY, CDR2 FYNNEI. CDR3 size: 14 residues. The CDR3 bases are TGTGCCAGCAGTGCGACTAGCGGGAGTGGTGAGCAGTACTTC. This gives the protein CASSATSGSGEQYF.

This clone was counted a few times. The chain recombines TRBV30 with TRBJ1-3; D is unclear. The germline CDR1 and CDR2 sequences are GTSNPN and SVGIG (reference sequence). The CDR3 sequence is 15 residues long. Between the trimmed V and J ends, which lost 0 bases and 3 bases, there was a span of 12 bases. In DNA, the CDR3 is TGTGCCTGGAGTGTGACAAATCGTGATGGAAACACCATATATTTT. Translated: CAWSVTNRDGNTIYF.

The J gene is TRBJ2-5, the V gene TRBV4-1; possible D gene TRBD2, 6 bases. In germline, CDR1 is MGHRA, CDR2 YSYEKL. The length of the CDR3 is 16 residues. V gave up 4 bases and J gave up 2 bases, with 17 bases separating them. The CDR3 nucleotides are TGCGCCAGCAGCCCAGTGGGGGAGGAGGGACAAGAGACCCAGTACTTC. Protein sequence: CASSPVGEEGQETQYF.

The chain is built from TRBV30 and TRBJ2-5; 8 bases agree with TRBD1. Germline V gene data show CDR1 as GTSNPN and CDR2 as SVGIG (reference sequence). V lost 8 bases to trimming and J lost 0 bases; unmatched junction nucleotides: 11. CDR3 length: 15 amino acids. The DNA of the CDR3 is TGTGCCAGCACCAGGGGGCCCATCTACCAAGAGACCCAGTACTTC. It translates to CASTRGPIYQETQYF.

The rearrangement links TRBV5-6 to TRBJ1-2; 10 bases are a match to TRBD1. V shed 7 bases and J 7 bases; nucleotides not matched to a gene: 7. The CDR3 length is 13 residues. Per germline, CDR1 SGHDT and CDR2 YYEEEE. DNA of the CDR3: TGTGCCAGCGACCTGGACAGGGGGATTGGCTACACCTTC. This encodes CASDLDRGIGYTF.